This T cell receptor (beta chain) was identified during a study of early T cells in non-severe SARS-CoV-2 infection. TCRdb reanalysed the 5' RACE reads using MiXCR and keeps one entry per CDR3 protein. The sample lists about 55,000 distinct CDR3 sequences, under 8.5% occurring once. The CDR3 has 14 residues. Germline V gene data show CDR1 as GTSNPN and CDR2 as SVGIG (reference sequence). V shed 5 bases and J shed 1 base, with 13 bases lying between them. The source of this sequence is an adult who was a healthcare worker with PCR-confirmed SARS-CoV-2 infection or an uninfected control (not recorded which). This specimen was whole blood, taken at baseline. The J gene is TRBJ2-3, the V gene TRBV30; a possible D gene is TRBD1 (7 bases). CDR3 residues: CAWGGGPGTDTQYF. CDR3 nucleotides: TGTGCCTGGGGAGGGGGCCCGGGCACAGATACGCAGTATTTT.